One and the same sample provided the 7 T cell receptor beta chains below, sequenced in a study of T cell responses to AZD1222 COVID-19 vaccine. The repertoire was sequenced with immunoSEQ multiplex PCR; TCRdb's copy has only in-frame clones and lacks some. This sample has 180,000 or so clones, with about 92% found just once. Sequencing was performed on peripheral blood, taken 28 days after the second AZD1222 dose. These receptors originate from an adult who received the AZD1222 COVID-19 vaccine.

The V and J genes are TRBV3-1 (or the pseudogene TRBV3-2) and TRBJ1-2, with 8 bases identical to TRBD1. V was clipped by 4 bases and J by 8 bases; unmatched bases: 18. The V gene's germline CDR1 is LGHDT and CDR2 YNNKEL (reference sequence). CDR3 length equals 17 residues. CDR3 in DNA: TGTGCCAGCAGCCCGGGGGACAGGCTGCTCGTAGGAGGGGGCTACACCTTC. Residues: CASSPGDRLLVGGGYTF.

The DNA for the CDR3 is TGTGCCAGCAGCGTAGTGGTCGGCTATGGCTACACCTTC. Protein: CASSVVVGYGYTF. This sequence joins TRBV9 and TRBJ1-2; D is unresolved. CDR3 length: 13 amino acids. V lost 0 bases to trimming and J lost 4 bases, with 7 bases between them. Germline CDR1 reads SGDLS; CDR2 reads YYNGEE. Based on the CDR3 plus reference TRBV9 and TRBJ1-2, the full variable domain is DSGVTQTPKHLITATGQRVTLRCSPRSGDLSVYWYQQSLDQGLQFLIQYYNGEERAKGNILERFSAQQFPDLHSELNLSSLELGDSALYFCASSVVVGYGYTFGSGTRLTVV.

Only a few counts were recorded for this clone. The genes are TRBV30 and TRBJ2-7, with D possibly matching TRBD1 (6 bases). V lost 8 bases and J 2 bases, leaving 13 bases between the germline ends. In germline, CDR1 is GTSNPN, CDR2 SVGIG (reference sequence). This CDR3 is 12 amino acids long. The CDR3 DNA reads as TGTGCCCGGGACACCGACACCTACGAGCAGTACTTC. The encoded protein is CARDTDTYEQYF.

This chain joins TRBV28 and TRBJ1-2; 9 bases are shared with TRBD1. The germline gives CDR1 MDHEN, CDR2 SYDVKM. Trimming took 3 bases from V and 5 from J; bases not matched to a gene: 13. The CDR3 length is 17 residues. The CDR3 spells CASSFGAGTGIPYGYTF. CDR3 nucleotide sequence: TGTGCCAGCAGTTTTGGGGCGGGGACAGGGATACCGTATGGCTACACCTTC.

This clone appeared a single time. The chain combines TRBV27 with TRBJ2-7; a possible D gene is TRBD1 (6 bases). V dropped 4 bases and J dropped 1 base, with 17 bases sitting between them. Looked up from germline, CDR1 is MNHEY and CDR2 is SMNVEV (reference sequence). The CDR3 runs 16 residues. The CDR3 is CASSSHDRRSSYEQYF. The DNA of the CDR3 is TGTGCCAGCAGTTCCCACGACAGGCGATCGTCCTACGAGCAGTACTTC.

The chain recombines TRBV24-1 with TRBJ1-5; 10 positions match TRBD1. The CDR3 loop spans 14 amino acids. Germline assignment: CDR1 KGHDR and CDR2 SFDVKD. V lost 9 bases and J lost 5; bases outside the gene matches: 6. The CDR3 DNA is TGTGCCACCTCCGGGACAGGGGCAGATCAGCCCCAGCATTTT. It yields the protein CATSGTGADQPQHF.

This chain links TRBV3-1 (or the pseudogene TRBV3-2) with TRBJ1-2, with 11 positions matching TRBD1. The length of the CDR3 is 14 residues. Germline CDR1 reads LGHDT; CDR2 reads YNNKEL (reference sequence). V was clipped by 7 bases and J by 4 bases; unmatched bases: 5. CDR3 amino acids: CASKAGQGGYGYTF. Written as DNA, the CDR3 is TGTGCCAGCAAGGCGGGACAGGGGGGCTATGGCTACACCTTC.